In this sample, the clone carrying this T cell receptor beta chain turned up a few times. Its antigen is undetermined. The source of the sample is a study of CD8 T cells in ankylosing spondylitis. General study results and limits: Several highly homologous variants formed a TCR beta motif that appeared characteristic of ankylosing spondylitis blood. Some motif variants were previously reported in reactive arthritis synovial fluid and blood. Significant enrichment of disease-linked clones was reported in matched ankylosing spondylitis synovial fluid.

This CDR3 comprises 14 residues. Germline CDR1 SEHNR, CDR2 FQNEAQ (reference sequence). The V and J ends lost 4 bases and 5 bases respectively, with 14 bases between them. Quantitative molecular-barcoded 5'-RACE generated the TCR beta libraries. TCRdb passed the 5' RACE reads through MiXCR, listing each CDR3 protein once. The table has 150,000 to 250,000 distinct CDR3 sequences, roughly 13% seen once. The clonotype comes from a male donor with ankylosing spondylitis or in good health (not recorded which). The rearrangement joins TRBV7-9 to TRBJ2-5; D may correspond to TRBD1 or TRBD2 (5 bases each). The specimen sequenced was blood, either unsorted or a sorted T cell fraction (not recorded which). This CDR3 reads CASSSGGGWETQYF. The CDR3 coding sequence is TGTGCCAGCAGCTCCGGTGGGGGTTGGGAGACCCAGTACTTC.